Sequencing of this TCR beta chain was carried out in a study of control samples from healthy donors and cancer patients. This CDR3 has 14 amino acids. The germline gives CDR1 SGHVS, CDR2 FNYEAQ. V dropped 1 base and J dropped 1 base, with 6 bases sitting between them. TCRdb's table, derived via immunoSEQ multiplex PCR, lists solely in-frame clones and lacks some. Of about 92,000 clones in the sample, roughly four fifths were seen once. The clonotype originates from a woman aged 55-70 years in good health. V usage is TRBV7-6 and J usage is TRBJ2-3; D uncertain. Material for sequencing was blood. For the CDR3, the DNA is TGTGCCAGCAGCTTAGAACCGGGCACAGATACGCAGTATTTT. Translating gives CASSLEPGTDTQYF.